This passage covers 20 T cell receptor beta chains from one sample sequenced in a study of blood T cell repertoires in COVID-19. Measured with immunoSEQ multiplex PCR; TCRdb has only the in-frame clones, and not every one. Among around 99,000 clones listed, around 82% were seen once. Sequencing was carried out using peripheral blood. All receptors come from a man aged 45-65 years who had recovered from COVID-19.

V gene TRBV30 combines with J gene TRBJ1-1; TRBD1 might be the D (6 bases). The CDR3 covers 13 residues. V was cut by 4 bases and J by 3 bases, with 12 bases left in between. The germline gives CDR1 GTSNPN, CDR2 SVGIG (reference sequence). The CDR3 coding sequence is TGTGCCTGGAATCAGGGGCTCGACACTGAAGCTTTCTTT. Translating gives CAWNQGLDTEAFF. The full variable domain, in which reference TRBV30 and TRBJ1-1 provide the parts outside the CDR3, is SQTIHQWPATLVQPVGSPLSLECTVEGTSNPNLYWYRQAAGRGLQLLFYSVGIGQISSEVPQNLSASRPQDRQFILSSKKLLLSDSGFYLCAWNQGLDTEAFFGQGTRLTVV.

CDR3 sequence reads: CASSPSGNQPQHF. The CDR3 DNA reads as TGTGCCAGCTCACCATCGGGCAATCAGCCCCAGCATTTT. The chain uses TRBV18 and TRBJ1-5, with D hard to call. The germline V gene encodes CDR1 KGHSH and CDR2 LQKENI. V lost 2 bases to trimming and J lost 2 bases, with 4 bases between them. The CDR3 consists of 13 residues.

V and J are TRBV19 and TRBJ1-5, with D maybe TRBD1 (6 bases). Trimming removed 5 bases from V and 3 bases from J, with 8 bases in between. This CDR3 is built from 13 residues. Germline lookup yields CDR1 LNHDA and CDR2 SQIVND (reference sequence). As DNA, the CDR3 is TGTGCCAGTAGTCGACAGGTCAATCAGCCCCAGCATTTT. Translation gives CASSRQVNQPQHF.

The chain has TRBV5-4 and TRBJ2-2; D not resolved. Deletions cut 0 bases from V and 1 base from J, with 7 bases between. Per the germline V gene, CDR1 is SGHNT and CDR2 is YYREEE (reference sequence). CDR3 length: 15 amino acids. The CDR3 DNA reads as TGTGCCAGCAGCTTGGTATCAGGGAACACCGGGGAGCTGTTTTTT. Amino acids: CASSLVSGNTGELFF.

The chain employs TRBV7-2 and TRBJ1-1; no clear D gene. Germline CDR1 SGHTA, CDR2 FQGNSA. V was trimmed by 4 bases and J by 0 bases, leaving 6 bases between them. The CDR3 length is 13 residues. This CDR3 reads CASSYRLNTEAFF. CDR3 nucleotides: TGTGCCAGCAGCTACCGGTTGAACACTGAAGCTTTCTTT.

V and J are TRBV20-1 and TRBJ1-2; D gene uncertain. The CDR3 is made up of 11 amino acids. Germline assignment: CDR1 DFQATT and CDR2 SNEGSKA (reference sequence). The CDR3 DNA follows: TGCAGGGGAGGGAGGAACTATGGCTACACCTTC. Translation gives CRGGRNYGYTF.

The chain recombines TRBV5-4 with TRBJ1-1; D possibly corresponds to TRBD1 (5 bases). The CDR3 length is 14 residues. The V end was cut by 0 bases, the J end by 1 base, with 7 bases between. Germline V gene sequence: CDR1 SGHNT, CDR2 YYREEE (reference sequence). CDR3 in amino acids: CASSLVRGNTEAFF. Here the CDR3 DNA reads TGTGCCAGCAGCTTGGTTAGGGGGAACACTGAAGCTTTCTTT.

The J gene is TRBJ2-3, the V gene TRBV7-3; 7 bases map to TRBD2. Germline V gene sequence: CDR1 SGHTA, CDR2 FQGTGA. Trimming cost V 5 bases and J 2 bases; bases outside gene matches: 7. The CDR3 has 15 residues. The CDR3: CASSGSGTSTDTQYF. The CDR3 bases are TGTGCCAGCAGCGGGAGCGGGACTTCCACAGATACGCAGTATTTT.

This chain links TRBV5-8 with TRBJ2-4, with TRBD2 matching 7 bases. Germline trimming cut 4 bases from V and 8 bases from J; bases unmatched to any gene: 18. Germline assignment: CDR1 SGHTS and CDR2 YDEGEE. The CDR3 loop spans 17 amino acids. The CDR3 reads CASSLGRLWGGGDIQYF. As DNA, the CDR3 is TGTGCCAGCAGCCTAGGGCGGTTGTGGGGCGGGGGAGACATTCAGTACTTC. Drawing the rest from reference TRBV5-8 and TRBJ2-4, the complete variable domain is EAGVTQSPTHLIKTRGQQATLRCSPISGHTSVYWYQQALGLGLQFLLWYDEGEERNRGNFPPRFSGRQFPNYSSELNVNALELEDSALYLCASSLGRLWGGGDIQYFGAGTRLSVL.

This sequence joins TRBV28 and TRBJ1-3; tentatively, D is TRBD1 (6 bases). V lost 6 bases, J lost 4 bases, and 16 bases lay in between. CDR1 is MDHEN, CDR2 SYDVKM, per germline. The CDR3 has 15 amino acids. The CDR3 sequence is CASSTGPITGNTIYF. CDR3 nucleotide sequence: TGTGCCAGCAGCACAGGGCCCATAACCGGAAACACCATATATTTT.

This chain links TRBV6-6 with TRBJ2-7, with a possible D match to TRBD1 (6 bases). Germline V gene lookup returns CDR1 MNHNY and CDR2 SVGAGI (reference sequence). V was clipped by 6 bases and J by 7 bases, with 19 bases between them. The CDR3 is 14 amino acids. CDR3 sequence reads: CASRVTGRGIEQYF. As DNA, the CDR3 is TGTGCCAGCAGGGTGACAGGTCGTGGAATTGAGCAGTACTTC.

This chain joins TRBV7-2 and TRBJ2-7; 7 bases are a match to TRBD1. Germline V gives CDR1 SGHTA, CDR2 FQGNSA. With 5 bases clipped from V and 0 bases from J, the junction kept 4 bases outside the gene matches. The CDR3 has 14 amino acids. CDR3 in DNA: TGTGCCAGCAGCCCGACAGGGCCCTCCTACGAGCAGTACTTC. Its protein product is CASSPTGPSYEQYF.

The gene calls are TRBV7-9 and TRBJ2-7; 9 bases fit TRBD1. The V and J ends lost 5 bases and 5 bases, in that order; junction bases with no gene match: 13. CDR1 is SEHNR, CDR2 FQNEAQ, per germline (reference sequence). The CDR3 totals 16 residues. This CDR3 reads CASSIKPGQGKNEQYF. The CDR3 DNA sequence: TGTGCCAGCAGCATAAAACCGGGACAGGGCAAAAACGAGCAGTACTTC.

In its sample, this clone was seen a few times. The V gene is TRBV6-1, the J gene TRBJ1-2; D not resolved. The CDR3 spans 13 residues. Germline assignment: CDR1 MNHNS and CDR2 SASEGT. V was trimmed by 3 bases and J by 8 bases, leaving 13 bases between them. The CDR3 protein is CASSDGDRAGYTF. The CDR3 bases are TGTGCCAGCAGTGACGGGGATAGAGCGGGCTACACCTTC.

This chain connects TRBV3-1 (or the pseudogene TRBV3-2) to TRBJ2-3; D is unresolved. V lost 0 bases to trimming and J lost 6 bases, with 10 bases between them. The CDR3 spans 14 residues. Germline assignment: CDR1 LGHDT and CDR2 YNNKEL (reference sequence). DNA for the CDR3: TGTGCCAGCAGCCAAGATACCAGCGTTGATACGCAGTATTTT. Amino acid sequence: CASSQDTSVDTQYF.

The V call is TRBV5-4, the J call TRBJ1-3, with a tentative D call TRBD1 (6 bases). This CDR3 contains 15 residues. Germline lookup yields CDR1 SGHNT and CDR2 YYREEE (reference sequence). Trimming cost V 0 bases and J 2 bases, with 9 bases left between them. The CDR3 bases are TGTGCCAGCAGCTTGGGACAGGTTACTGGAAACACCATATATTTT. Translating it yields CASSLGQVTGNTIYF.

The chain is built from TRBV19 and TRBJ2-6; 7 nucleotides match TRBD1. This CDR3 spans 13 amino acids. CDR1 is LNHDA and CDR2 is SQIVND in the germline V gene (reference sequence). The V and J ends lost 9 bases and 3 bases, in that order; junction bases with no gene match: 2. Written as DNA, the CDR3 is TGTGCCAGCAGGACAGGTGGGGCCAACGTCCTGACTTTC. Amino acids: CASRTGGANVLTF. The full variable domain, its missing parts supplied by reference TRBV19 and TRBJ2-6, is DGGITQSPKYLFRKEGQNVTLSCEQNLNHDAMYWYRQDPGQGLRLIYYSQIVNDFQKGDIAEGYSVSREKKESFPLTVTSAQKNPTAFYLCASRTGGANVLTFGAGSRLTVL.

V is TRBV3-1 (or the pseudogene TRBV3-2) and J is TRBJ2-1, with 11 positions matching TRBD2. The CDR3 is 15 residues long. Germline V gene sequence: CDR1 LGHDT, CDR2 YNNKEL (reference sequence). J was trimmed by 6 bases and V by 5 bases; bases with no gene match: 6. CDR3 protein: CASSSSGGYRNEQFF. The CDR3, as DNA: TGTGCCAGCAGCTCTAGCGGGGGGTACCGCAATGAGCAGTTCTTC.

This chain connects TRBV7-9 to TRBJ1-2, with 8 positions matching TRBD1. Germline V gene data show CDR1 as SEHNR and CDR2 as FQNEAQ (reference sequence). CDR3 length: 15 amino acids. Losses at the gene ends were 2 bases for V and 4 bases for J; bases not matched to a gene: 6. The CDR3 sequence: CASSLWGQETYGYTF. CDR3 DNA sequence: TGTGCCAGCAGCTTATGGGGACAGGAGACCTATGGCTACACCTTC.

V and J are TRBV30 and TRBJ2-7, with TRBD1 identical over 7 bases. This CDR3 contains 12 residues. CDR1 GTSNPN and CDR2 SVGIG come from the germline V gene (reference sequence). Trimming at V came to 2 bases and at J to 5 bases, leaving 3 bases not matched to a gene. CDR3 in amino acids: CAWSKGANEQYF. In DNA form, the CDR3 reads TGTGCCTGGAGTAAGGGGGCGAACGAGCAGTACTTC. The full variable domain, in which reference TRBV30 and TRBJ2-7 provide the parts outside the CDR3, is SQTIHQWPATLVQPVGSPLSLECTVEGTSNPNLYWYRQAAGRGLQLLFYSVGIGQISSEVPQNLSASRPQDRQFILSSKKLLLSDSGFYLCAWSKGANEQYFGPGTRLTVT.